The 20 T cell receptor beta chains below come from one sample, sequenced in a study of blood T cell repertoires in COVID-19. Clones were sequenced by immunoSEQ multiplex PCR, and TCRdb holds only the in-frame ones, with some missing. The sample has tens of thousands of clones; 86% are singletons. Material: peripheral blood. Every receptor here comes from a man aged 45-65 years with acute or convalescent COVID-19.

The chain carries TRBV6-2 or TRBV6-3 and TRBJ1-1, with TRBD1 matching 7 bases. The V and J ends lost 6 bases and 6 bases, in that order; junction bases with no gene match: 10. CDR1 and CDR2 (germline): MNHEY, SVGEGT. There are 14 residues in the CDR3. CDR3 DNA: TGTGCCAGCAGCTCAGACAGGGCGGGCGCTGAAGCTTTCTTT. Translated: CASSSDRAGAEAFF.

This sequence joins TRBV6-5 and TRBJ1-1; 7 bases line up with TRBD1. The germline gives CDR1 MNHEY, CDR2 SVGAGI. V trimming: 7 bases; J trimming: 6 bases; junction bases outside the gene matches: 8. The length of the CDR3 is 13 residues. Written as DNA, the CDR3 is TGTGCCAGCAACCTCCCGACAGGGTCTGAAGCTTTCTTT. This translates into CASNLPTGSEAFF.

This clone appeared once. This chain links TRBV7-2 with TRBJ2-1; tentatively, D is TRBD1 (5 bases). There are 13 residues in the CDR3. Germline V gene data show CDR1 as SGHTA and CDR2 as FQGNSA. Deletions cut 5 bases from V and 9 bases from J, with 14 bases between. CDR3 coding DNA: TGTGCCAGCAGCCTAAGTATAGGGGCTGAGCAGTTCTTC. Its protein is CASSLSIGAEQFF.

This chain links TRBV5-5 with TRBJ1-1; 8 nucleotides agree with TRBD1. Trimming cost V 5 bases and J 4 bases; bases outside gene matches: 10. Germline CDR1 SGHKS, CDR2 YYEKEE (reference sequence). The CDR3 runs to 15 residues. The CDR3 loop reads CASRQTGGRGTEAFF. The CDR3 region has the DNA TGTGCCAGCAGACAAACAGGGGGTCGGGGCACTGAAGCTTTCTTT. Full variable domain (outside the CDR3, taken from reference TRBV5-5 and TRBJ1-1): DAGVTQSPTHLIKTRGQQVTLRCSPISGHKSVSWYQQVLGQGPQFIFQYYEKEERGRGNFPDRFSARQFPNYSSELNVNALLLGDSALYLCASRQTGGRGTEAFFGQGTRLTVV.

The chain recombines TRBV27 with TRBJ2-7; TRBD2 might be the D (5 bases). The CDR3 length is 13 residues. Germline CDR1 and CDR2: MNHEY and SMNVEV (reference sequence). The V and J ends lost 6 bases and 2 bases respectively, with 11 bases between them. The CDR3 loop reads CASRTLETYEQYF. In nucleotides, the CDR3 is TGTGCCAGCAGGACACTAGAAACCTACGAGCAGTACTTC.

This clone was seen just once. The chain combines TRBV10-1 with TRBJ2-7; no clear D. Germline CDR1 is WNHNN and CDR2 is SYGVQD (reference sequence). The CDR3 totals 14 residues. Between the trimmed V and J ends, which lost 10 bases and 3 bases, there was a span of 19 bases. DNA of the CDR3: TGCGCCACCCTATTCAAGCAGGTTAGCTACGAGCAGTACTTC. Translation: CATLFKQVSYEQYF.

The V and J genes are TRBV5-4 and TRBJ1-2; 9 positions match TRBD1. The CDR3 runs to 15 residues. V lost 4 bases and J lost 4; bases outside the gene matches: 8. Germline assignment: CDR1 SGHNT and CDR2 YYREEE (reference sequence). The chain's CDR3 is CASSPGTGSSYGYTF. Here the CDR3 DNA reads TGTGCCAGCAGCCCCGGGACAGGGTCGTCCTATGGCTACACCTTC.

The chain has TRBV6-1 and TRBJ2-3; D possibly corresponds to TRBD2 (5 bases). The V end lost 3 bases, the J end lost 7 bases, and 17 bases lay between the germline ends. The CDR3 runs to 15 residues. Germline V gene data show CDR1 as MNHNS and CDR2 as SASEGT. CDR3 nucleotides: TGTGCCAGCAGTGAGTCCGGGGTGGTTATATATACGCAGTATTTT. It specifies CASSESGVVIYTQYF.

The gene calls are TRBV3-1 (or the pseudogene TRBV3-2) and TRBJ1-6; D is uncertain. Trimming left V 7 bases short and J 5 bases short, with 12 bases between. The CDR3 consists of 14 residues. Germline values: CDR1 LGHDT, CDR2 YNNKEL (reference sequence). CDR3 sequence (DNA): TGTGCCAGCACCCGGACTTGGGATAATTCACCCCTCCACTTT. Protein sequence: CASTRTWDNSPLHF.

This chain connects TRBV24-1 to TRBJ2-3; 8 nucleotides line up with TRBD2. V gave up 3 bases and J gave up 0 bases; unmatched junction bases: 4. The CDR3 loop spans 16 amino acids. CDR1 KGHDR and CDR2 SFDVKD come from the germline V gene. This CDR3 reads CATSDILAGSTDTQYF. The CDR3 bases are TGTGCCACCAGTGATATCTTAGCGGGAAGCACAGATACGCAGTATTTT.

This sequence joins TRBV7-3 and TRBJ1-4; no clear D gene. Looked up from germline, CDR1 is SGHTA and CDR2 is FQGTGA. This CDR3 is built from 13 residues. V lost 4 bases and J lost 7, with 10 bases in between. The CDR3 DNA reads as TGTGCCAGCAGCTACTACCAATCTGAAAAACTGTTTTTT. Its protein product is CASSYYQSEKLFF.

This chain links TRBV13 with TRBJ1-1; D call uncertain. V dropped 0 bases and J dropped 2 bases, with 4 bases sitting between them. The CDR3 is 13 amino acids. Germline V CDR1 and CDR2: PRHDT, FYEKMQ (reference sequence). CDR3 residues: CASSLGLNTEAFF. The CDR3 nucleotides are TGTGCCAGCAGCTTAGGATTAAACACTGAAGCTTTCTTT. The whole variable domain, filled in from reference TRBV13 and TRBJ1-1, reads AAGVIQSPRHLIKEKRETATLKCYPIPRHDTVYWYQQGPGQDPQFLISFYEKMQSDKGSIPDRFSAQQFSDYHSELNMSSLELGDSALYFCASSLGLNTEAFFGQGTRLTVV.

The CDR3 nucleotides read TGTGCCAGCAGCTTATCGGGGAACACTGAAGCTTTCTTT. Translated, it gives CASSLSGNTEAFF. This chain joins TRBV7-3 and TRBJ1-1; D is unclear. Germline CDR1 reads SGHTA; CDR2 reads FQGTGA. V was trimmed by 2 bases and J by 1 base, leaving 5 bases between them. The CDR3 is 13 residues long.

J is TRBJ2-7 and V is TRBV5-4; TRBD1 might be the D (6 bases). The CDR3 is 12 amino acids. Germline lookup yields CDR1 SGHNT and CDR2 YYREEE (reference sequence). V lost 9 bases, J lost 0 bases, and 10 bases lay in between. CDR3: CAISTGSYEQYF. CDR3 sequence (DNA): TGTGCCATTTCGACAGGCTCCTACGAGCAGTACTTC. Supplemented by reference TRBV5-4 and TRBJ2-7, the full variable domain reads ETGVTQSPTHLIKTRGQQVTLRCSSQSGHNTVSWYQQALGQGPQFIFQYYREEENGRGNFPPRFSGLQFPNYSSELNVNALELDDSALYLCAISTGSYEQYFGPGTRLTVT.

This chain connects TRBV5-4 to TRBJ2-3; 11 nucleotides align to TRBD2. This CDR3 is built from 17 residues. Germline CDR1 is SGHNT and CDR2 is YYREEE (reference sequence). V lost 3 bases and J lost 5; bases outside the gene matches: 11. The CDR3 DNA follows: TGTGCCAGCAGCTCCCCTCCGGGACTAGCGGAGGGAGATACGCAGTATTTT. As protein: CASSSPPGLAEGDTQYF.

V and J are TRBV9 and TRBJ2-3, with 9 bases fitting TRBD2. The junction had 15 bases not matched to a gene; V was cut back by 4 bases and J by 0 bases. CDR1 is SGDLS and CDR2 is YYNGEE in the germline V gene. The length of the CDR3 is 19 residues. In nucleotides, the CDR3 is TGTGCCAGCAGCCGTAGCGGGGGTTGGCGACAGTCTAGCACAGATACGCAGTATTTT. It encodes CASSRSGGWRQSSTDTQYF.

V gene TRBV4-2 combines with J gene TRBJ1-2; D may be TRBD1 (6 bases). CDR1 and CDR2 (germline): LGHNA, YNFKEQ. V lost 1 base and J 8 bases, leaving 14 bases between the germline ends. CDR3 length equals 14 residues. The CDR3 DNA reads as TGTGCCAGCAGCCAAGTGTCAGGGGAGGGAGGCTACACCTTC. Amino acids: CASSQVSGEGGYTF.

In this sample, this clone turned up once. The chain uses TRBV30 and TRBJ2-7; D might be TRBD1 (6 bases). V was clipped by 2 bases and J by 2 bases, with 13 bases between them. The CDR3 totals 14 residues. Germline V gene sequence: CDR1 GTSNPN, CDR2 SVGIG (reference sequence). This CDR3 is CAWSSLQGPYEQYF. The CDR3 DNA is TGTGCCTGGAGTAGTCTACAGGGCCCCTACGAGCAGTACTTC.

This clone was observed a single time. V and J are TRBV30 and TRBJ1-5; the D gene is possibly TRBD1 (6 bases). This CDR3 is 17 amino acids long. CDR1 is GTSNPN, CDR2 SVGIG, per germline (reference sequence). The V and J ends lost 3 bases and 8 bases respectively, with 26 bases between them. The CDR3 reads CAWSTQRLRQGNKPQHF. CDR3 nucleotide sequence: TGTGCCTGGAGCACTCAACGTCTTCGGCAGGGGAATAAGCCCCAGCATTTT.

The gene calls are TRBV6-5 and TRBJ1-3; D is undetermined. V lost 8 bases and J lost 4, with 6 bases in between. Germline values: CDR1 MNHEY, CDR2 SVGAGI. The CDR3 is made up of 11 amino acids. The CDR3 region is CASVLGNTIYF. For the CDR3, the DNA is TGTGCCAGCGTCCTCGGAAACACCATATATTTT.